This entry is about one T cell receptor beta chain. The sample belongs to a study of blood T cell repertoires in COVID-19. The overall study: Acute-phase and convalescent COVID-19 samples originated in the United States, Italy and Spain.

The method was immunoSEQ multiplex PCR; TCRdb's version includes in-frame clones alone and lacks a portion of them. Of over 200,000 clones in the sample, 70% to 90% were seen once. Germline CDR1 reads MNHEY; CDR2 reads SMNVEV (reference sequence). Trimming removed 6 bases from V and 10 bases from J; junction bases left unmatched: 5. The CDR3 covers 11 residues. The rearrangement links TRBV27 to TRBJ1-1; 7 nucleotides match TRBD1. The TCR sequence derives from a man in his fifties with COVID-19, enrolled during active disease. Sequencing was performed on peripheral blood. The CDR3 protein is CASSFRDRAFF. The CDR3 nucleotides read TGTGCCAGCAGCTTCCGGGACAGAGCTTTCTTT.